Listed below are T cell receptor beta chains from one sample, sequenced in a study of blood T cell repertoires in COVID-19. Clones were read by immunoSEQ multiplex PCR, and TCRdb kept only the in-frame ones, dropping some. This table holds about 170,000 clones, about 86% found once. What was sequenced was peripheral blood. The receptors shown here come from a woman aged 55-69 years with COVID-19, enrolled during active disease. The CDR3 runs from the conserved cysteine through the conserved F or W.

v_call	cdr3_aa
TRBV5-6	CASSFRGPSYNEQFF
TRBV7-8	CASSPTAQDYGYTF
TRBV28	CASSWGGEAGELFF
TRBV19	CASSIKRGRWETQYF
TRBV2	CASVRGNNSPLHF
TRBV9	CASSAGGEQETQYF
TRBV7-2	CASSLGGRNNEKLFF
TRBV3-1/TRBV3-2	CASSYRTSGFGEQYF
TRBV9	CASSVVPAGGSTDTQYF
TRBV7-9	CASSLVQGNYEQYF
TRBV24-1	CATSDRQGVNTGELFF
TRBV6-6	CASRPDRGESYNEQFF
TRBV19	CASRVQGIGFVGNQPQHF
TRBV14	CASSPDRNYGYTF
TRBV28	CASRGTGGGKGNYGYTF
TRBV19	CASSIDRHTGELFF
TRBV6-4	CASSQREGRSYNEQFF
TRBV3-1/TRBV3-2	CASSQADIFNTEAFF
TRBV5-1	CASSRDRGLNYGYTF
TRBV9	CASSVGGQRNEKLFF
TRBV6-1	CASSENRNYGYTF
TRBV24-1	CATSVGLSTGELFF
TRBV9	CASSVSGSSHEQYF
TRBV11-3	CASSLGNGEETQYF
TRBV9	CASSVAPGEGEKLFF
TRBV7-2	CASSLVTGTGVVGYTF
TRBV6-5	CASSRGDGNYGYTF
TRBV6-2/TRBV6-3	CASSFGLAGGPVADTQYF
TRBV7-2	CASSFLATRAEQYF
TRBV9	CASSVAGSGNTIYF
TRBV9	CASSGGVRDALGNTIYF
TRBV5-4	CASSLAGVGEKLFF
TRBV5-4	CASSLSRTGGAGANEKLFF
TRBV28	CASSSPRFSGANVLTF
TRBV7-6	CASSLPGLNYNEQFF
TRBV5-1	CASRRQGVKNTEAFF
TRBV5-4	CASSPTGQELDTQYF
TRBV10-3	CAISPTSIYGYTF
TRBV6-2/TRBV6-3	CASSRTSSYEQYF
TRBV6-5	CASKGLAGAYEQYF
TRBV28	CASSPPLAGNTGELFF
TRBV30	CAWSRQSNQPQHF
TRBV4-2	CASSQDLRLDYEQYF
TRBV10-3	CAISERGTGGNTEAFF
TRBV4-3	CASSQSSGRAQDTQYF
TRBV5-5	CASSRGLAWTDTQYF